The rows below give T cell receptor beta chains drawn from one sample of a study of beta chain features in type 1 diabetes. Libraries were prepared by immunoSEQ multiplex PCR; TCRdb keeps only in-frame clonotypes and omits some of them. The sample records about 660,000 clones, more than 12% being singletons. The sequencing sample was made of naive CD4+ T cells from blood. The receptors shown here come from a man aged 18 to 30 with type 1 diabetes. CDR3s include the opening cysteine and the closing phenylalanine or tryptophan. The order of the fields is J gene, D gene, clone size, V gene, CDR3 protein, CDR3 DNA. D genes are given only for firm matches. Clone size is stated in some rows and not others, as once, few, many or a class when expanded.

j_call: TRBJ2-1; d_call: TRBD1; clone_size: NA; v_call: TRBV7-2; cdr3_aa: CASSWQGALSNEQFF; cdr3_nt: TGTGCCAGCAGCTGGCAGGGGGCGCTAAGCAATGAGCAGTTCTTC
j_call: TRBJ2-7; d_call: TRBD2; clone_size: NA; v_call: TRBV2; cdr3_aa: CASSEAASGKYEQYF; cdr3_nt: TGTGCCAGCAGTGAGGCCGCTAGCGGGAAGTACGAGCAGTACTTC
j_call: TRBJ2-2; d_call: NA; clone_size: NA; v_call: TRBV7-7; cdr3_aa: CASSKRATGELFF; cdr3_nt: TGTGCTAGCAGCAAGAGGGCGACCGGGGAGCTGTTTTTT
j_call: TRBJ2-3; d_call: NA; clone_size: NA; v_call: TRBV7-9; cdr3_aa: CASSWAGGTDTQYF; cdr3_nt: TGTGCCAGCAGCTGGGCAGGGGGCACAGATACGCAGTATTTT
j_call: TRBJ1-5; d_call: NA; clone_size: few; v_call: TRBV10-3; cdr3_aa: CAIRGDGGQPQHF; cdr3_nt: TGTGCCATCAGGGGGGACGGGGGGCAGCCCCAGCATTTT
j_call: TRBJ1-2; d_call: TRBD1; clone_size: few; v_call: TRBV7-6; cdr3_aa: CASSPGTGGRGYGYTF; cdr3_nt: TGTGCCAGCAGCCCAGGGACAGGGGGTCGCGGCTATGGCTACACCTTC
j_call: TRBJ2-6; d_call: NA; clone_size: NA; v_call: TRBV30; cdr3_aa: CAWSVAGANVLTF; cdr3_nt: TGTGCCTGGAGTGTAGCCGGGGCCAACGTCCTGACTTTC
j_call: TRBJ2-5; d_call: TRBD2; clone_size: NA; v_call: TRBV30; cdr3_aa: CAWGDGRGETQYF; cdr3_nt: TGTGCCTGGGGAGACGGGAGGGGAGAGACCCAGTACTTC
j_call: TRBJ1-1; d_call: NA; clone_size: few; v_call: TRBV28; cdr3_aa: CASSPWDNKNTEAFF; cdr3_nt: TGTGCCAGCAGTCCATGGGACAACAAGAACACTGAAGCTTTCTTT
j_call: TRBJ2-7; d_call: NA; clone_size: NA; v_call: TRBV6-6; cdr3_aa: CASKPQGGSYEQYF; cdr3_nt: TGTGCCAGCAAGCCTCAGGGGGGATCGTACGAGCAGTACTTC
j_call: TRBJ2-7; d_call: TRBD2; clone_size: few; v_call: TRBV7-8; cdr3_aa: CASSSTTSAGAYEQYF; cdr3_nt: TGTGCCAGCAGCTCGACCACTAGCGCTGGGGCCTACGAGCAGTACTTC
j_call: TRBJ1-2; d_call: TRBD1; clone_size: few; v_call: TRBV15; cdr3_aa: CATSRVIGTGRYGYTF; cdr3_nt: TGTGCCACCAGCAGAGTAATTGGGACAGGCCGCTATGGCTACACCTTC